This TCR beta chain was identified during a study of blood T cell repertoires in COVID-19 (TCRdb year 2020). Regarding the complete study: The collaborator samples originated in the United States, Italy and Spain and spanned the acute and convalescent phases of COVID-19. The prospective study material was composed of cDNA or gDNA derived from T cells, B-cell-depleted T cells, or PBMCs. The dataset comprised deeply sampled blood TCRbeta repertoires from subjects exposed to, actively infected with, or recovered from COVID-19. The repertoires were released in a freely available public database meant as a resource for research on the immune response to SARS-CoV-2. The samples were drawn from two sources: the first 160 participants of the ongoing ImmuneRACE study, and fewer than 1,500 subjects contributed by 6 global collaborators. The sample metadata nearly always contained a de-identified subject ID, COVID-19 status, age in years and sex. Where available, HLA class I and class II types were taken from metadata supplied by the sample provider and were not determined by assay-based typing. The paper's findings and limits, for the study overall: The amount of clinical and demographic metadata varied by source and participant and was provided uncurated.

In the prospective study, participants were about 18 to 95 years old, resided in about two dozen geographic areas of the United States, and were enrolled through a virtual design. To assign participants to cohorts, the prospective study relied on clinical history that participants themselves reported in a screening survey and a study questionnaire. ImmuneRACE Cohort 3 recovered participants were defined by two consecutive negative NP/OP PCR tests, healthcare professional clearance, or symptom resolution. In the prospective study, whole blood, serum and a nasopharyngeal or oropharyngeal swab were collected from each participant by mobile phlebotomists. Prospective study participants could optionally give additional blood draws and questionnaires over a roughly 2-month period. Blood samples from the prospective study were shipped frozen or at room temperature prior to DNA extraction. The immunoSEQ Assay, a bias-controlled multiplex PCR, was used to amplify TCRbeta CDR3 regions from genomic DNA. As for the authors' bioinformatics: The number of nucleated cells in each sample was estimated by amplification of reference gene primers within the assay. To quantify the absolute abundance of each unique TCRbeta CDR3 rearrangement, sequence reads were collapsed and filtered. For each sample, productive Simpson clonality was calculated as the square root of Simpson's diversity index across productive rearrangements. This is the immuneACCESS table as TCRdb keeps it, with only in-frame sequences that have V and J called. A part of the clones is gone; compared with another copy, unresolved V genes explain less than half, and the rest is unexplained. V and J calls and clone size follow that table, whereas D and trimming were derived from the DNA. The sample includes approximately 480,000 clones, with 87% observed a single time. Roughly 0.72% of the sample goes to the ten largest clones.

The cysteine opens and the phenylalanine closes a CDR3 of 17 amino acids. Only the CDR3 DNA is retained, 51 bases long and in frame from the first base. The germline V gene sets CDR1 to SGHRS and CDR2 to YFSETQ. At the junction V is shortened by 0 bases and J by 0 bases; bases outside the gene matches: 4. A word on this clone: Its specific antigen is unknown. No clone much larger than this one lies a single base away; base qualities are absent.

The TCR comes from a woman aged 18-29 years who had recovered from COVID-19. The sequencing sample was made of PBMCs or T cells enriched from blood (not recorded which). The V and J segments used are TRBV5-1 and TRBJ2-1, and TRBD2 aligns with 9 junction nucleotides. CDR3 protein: CASSLGGGASSYNEQFF. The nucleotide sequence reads TGCGCCAGCAGCTTGGGCGGGGGGGCCAGCTCCTACAATGAGCAGTTCTTC. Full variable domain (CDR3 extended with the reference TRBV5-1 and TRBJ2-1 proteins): KAGVTQTPRYLIKTRGQQVTLSCSPISGHRSVSWYQQTPGQGLQFLFEYFSETQRNKGNFPGRFSGRQFSNSRSEMNVSTLELGDSALYLCASSLGGGASSYNEQFFGPGTRLTVL.